These 20 T cell receptor beta chains were sequenced from one sample in a study of blood T cell repertoires in COVID-19 (TCRdb year 2020). To prepare the library, the immunoSEQ multiplex PCR assay was applied. What TCRdb holds here is the immuneACCESS table cut down to in-frame rearrangements. Part of the clones is not present; checked against another copy, under half of the missing clones reflect an unresolved V gene, and the others are unexplained. The sample profile shows 40,000 to 60,000 clones; about 88% of them were found once. About 4.4% of the sample goes to the ten largest clones. The sequenced sample consisted of peripheral blood. The receptors stem from a man aged 50 to 59 with active COVID-19.

This clone was detected a few times. V and J are TRBV29-1 and TRBJ1-4, with D maybe TRBD1 (5 bases). Germline assignment: CDR1 SQVTM and CDR2 ANQGSEA. The CDR3 sequence is 14 residues long. Trimming stripped 6 bases from V and 6 bases from J, with 17 bases between. CDR3 DNA: TGCAGCGTGGGATGGCGGGGGAGCGATGAAAAACTGTTTTTT. As protein: CSVGWRGSDEKLFF.

The chain is built from TRBV5-8 and TRBJ1-5, with D possibly being TRBD1 (6 bases). This CDR3 is 15 amino acids long. Germline assignment: CDR1 SGHTS and CDR2 YDEGEE. Trimming left V 6 bases short and J 6 bases short, with 19 bases between. The CDR3 DNA follows: TGTGCCAGCAACTTCGGAGGGGGGGGCGGTCAGCCCCAGCATTTT. It yields the protein CASNFGGGGGQPQHF.

The chain employs TRBV7-8 and TRBJ2-7; 9 bases fit TRBD1. The germline V gene has CDR1 SGHVS and CDR2 FQNEAQ. The CDR3 is 15 residues long. J was trimmed by 4 bases and V by 5 bases; bases with no gene match: 9. The CDR3 region has the DNA TGTGCCAGCAGCCAGGGACAGGGACCCCGATACGAGCAGTACTTC. Its translation: CASSQGQGPRYEQYF.

CDR3 loop: CASSQGAYNEQFF. CDR3 in DNA: TGTGCCAGCAGCCAGGGAGCATACAATGAGCAGTTCTTC. V usage is TRBV3-1 (or the pseudogene TRBV3-2) and J usage is TRBJ2-1; maybe TRBD2 (5 bases). CDR1 and CDR2 (germline): LGHDT, YNNKEL (reference sequence). The CDR3 runs 13 residues. V was pared by 3 bases and J by 4 bases, with 7 bases between.

The V gene is TRBV5-1, the J gene TRBJ1-4; D perhaps matches TRBD1 (6 bases). The CDR3 runs to 13 residues. The germline V gene has CDR1 SGHRS and CDR2 YFSETQ. The V end lost 8 bases, the J end lost 2 bases, and 10 bases lay between the germline ends. CDR3 DNA sequence: TGCGCCAGTCAGGGGATTACTAATGAAAAACTGTTTTTT. This codes for CASQGITNEKLFF.

Points on this clone: Other DNA sequences of this sample code for an identical CDR3. The genes are TRBV19 and TRBJ2-7; 11 bases line up with TRBD2. CDR1 and CDR2 from the germline V gene are LNHDA and SQIVND (reference sequence). V dropped 1 base and J dropped 0; count of bases not matched to a gene: 2. This CDR3 has 16 amino acids. CDR3 bases: TGTGCCAGTAGTATAGGCGGGACTAGCGGCTCCTACGAGCAGTACTTC. Translation gives CASSIGGTSGSYEQYF. Full variable domain (missing parts from reference TRBV19 and TRBJ2-7): DGGITQSPKYLFRKEGQNVTLSCEQNLNHDAMYWYRQDPGQGLRLIYYSQIVNDFQKGDIAEGYSVSREKKESFPLTVTSAQKNPTAFYLCASSIGGTSGSYEQYFGPGTRLTVT.

This chain uses TRBV5-4 with TRBJ2-1, with D possibly matching TRBD1 (6 bases). V gave up 0 bases and J gave up 3 bases, with 13 bases separating them. The CDR3 sequence is 16 residues long. Germline V gene sequence: CDR1 SGHNT, CDR2 YYREEE (reference sequence). This chain's CDR3 is CASSLDDRSDYNEQFF. DNA of the CDR3: TGTGCCAGCAGCTTGGATGACAGGTCCGACTACAATGAGCAGTTCTTC.

The chain recombines TRBV6-5 with TRBJ1-6; TRBD1 aligns across 7 bases. Trimming cost V 5 bases and J 8 bases; bases outside gene matches: 9. The CDR3 extends over 15 amino acids. Germline loops: CDR1 MNHEY, CDR2 SVGAGI. This CDR3 reads CASSIGQDNYSPLHF. The CDR3 region has the DNA TGTGCCAGCAGTATTGGACAGGATAACTATTCACCCCTCCACTTT.

The rearrangement joins TRBV11-2 to TRBJ2-5; D is ambiguous. The V gene lost 5 bases and the J gene lost 5 bases, with 15 bases spanning the gap. This CDR3 region has 14 residues. CDR1 and CDR2 from the germline V gene are SGHAT and FQNNGV. The CDR3 region has the DNA TGTGCCAGCAGCCCGACTCGAGGTTGGGAGACCCAGTACTTC. It codes for CASSPTRGWETQYF.

The chain links TRBV23-1 to TRBJ1-5, with TRBD1 matching 11 bases. TRBV23-1 is an ORF, with its function uncertain. CDR3 length: 17 amino acids. Trimming at V came to 0 bases and at J to 4 bases, leaving 5 bases not matched to a gene. CDR3 protein: CASSQSRTGGKNQPQHF. CDR3 coding DNA: TGCGCCAGCAGTCAATCTAGGACAGGGGGCAAGAATCAGCCCCAGCATTTT.

V gene TRBV7-9 combines with J gene TRBJ1-2, with D uncertain. The germline V gene encodes CDR1 SEHNR and CDR2 FQNEAQ (reference sequence). This CDR3 comprises 13 residues. V lost 6 bases and J 0 bases, leaving 8 bases between the germline ends. The CDR3 coding sequence is TGTGCCAGCAGTCCCGGGTCTAACTATGGCTACACCTTC. This encodes CASSPGSNYGYTF. Variable domain in full (rest from reference TRBV7-9 and TRBJ1-2): DTGVSQNPRHKITKRGQNVTFRCDPISEHNRLYWYRQTLGQGPEFLTYFQNEAQLEKSRLLSDRFSAERPKGSFSTLEIQRTEQGDSAMYLCASSPGSNYGYTFGSGTRLTVV.

V and J are TRBV12-3 or TRBV12-4 and TRBJ1-1; 8 bases agree with TRBD1. The V segment lost 7 bases and the J segment 11 bases; nucleotides outside the gene matches: 3. This CDR3 is 10 amino acids long. CDR3 in DNA: TGTGCCAGCAAGGGACAGGACGCTTTCTTT. This gives the protein CASKGQDAFF.

The chain couples TRBV28 to TRBJ2-5; 9 bases map to TRBD2. This CDR3 spans 12 amino acids. The junction had 6 bases not matched to a gene; V was cut back by 7 bases and J by 9 bases. The germline V gene encodes CDR1 MDHEN and CDR2 SYDVKM. In DNA, the CDR3 is TGTGCCAGCATGAAGCGGGGGGTGGCCCAGTACTTC. Translation: CASMKRGVAQYF.

The chain couples TRBV19 to TRBJ2-6; D is unclear. Germline lookup yields CDR1 LNHDA and CDR2 SQIVND (reference sequence). V was clipped by 11 bases and J by 0 bases, with 14 bases between them. The CDR3 is 15 residues long. The DNA for the CDR3 is TGTGCCTGCACCCCAGACTCCTCTGGGGCCAACGTCCTGACTTTC. Translated, it gives CACTPDSSGANVLTF.

The rearrangement links TRBV5-6 to TRBJ1-2; D call uncertain. CDR1 is SGHDT and CDR2 is YYEEEE in the germline V gene. This CDR3 spans 16 amino acids. Deletions cut 0 bases from V and 0 bases from J, with 12 bases between. CDR3 DNA sequence: TGTGCCAGCAGCTTGGGGGCAACCCCCTCTAACTATGGCTACACCTTC. It codes for CASSLGATPSNYGYTF.

The chain uses TRBV5-4 and TRBJ2-5, with 7 nucleotides matching TRBD1. The CDR3 totals 16 residues. Germline V gene lookup returns CDR1 SGHNT and CDR2 YYREEE (reference sequence). With V trimmed by 4 bases and J by 7 bases, 16 bases remained unmatched. This CDR3 is CASSLSGTAPRPTQYF. DNA of the CDR3: TGTGCCAGCAGCCTCAGTGGGACAGCCCCCCGGCCGACCCAGTACTTC.

A few counts support this clone. The chain employs TRBV10-3 and TRBJ1-1; 8 bases agree with TRBD1. After removal of 2 bases from V and 11 bases from J, the junction contained 19 bases not matched to a gene. CDR1 and CDR2 (germline): ENHRY, SYGVKD. The CDR3 sequence is 17 residues long. The CDR3: CAISEKEEVRGPIGAFF. The CDR3 DNA sequence: TGTGCCATCAGTGAGAAGGAAGAGGTCAGGGGGCCGATTGGGGCTTTCTTT.

The J gene is TRBJ1-1, the V gene TRBV5-1; D remains unclear. The CDR3 is made up of 14 amino acids. Germline V gene data show CDR1 as SGHRS and CDR2 as YFSETQ. Trimming removed 2 bases from V and 2 bases from J, with 10 bases in between. The CDR3 loop reads CASSFYRSNTEAFF. The CDR3 coding sequence is TGCGCCAGCAGCTTCTATAGGAGCAACACTGAAGCTTTCTTT.

The chain couples TRBV4-3 to TRBJ1-3; 7 bases fit TRBD1. After removal of 3 bases from V and 2 bases from J, the junction contained 7 bases not matched to a gene. The germline V gene encodes CDR1 LGHNA and CDR2 YSLEER. This CDR3 is built from 16 residues. Here the CDR3 reads CASSQAMTGTGNTIYF. Here the CDR3 DNA reads TGCGCCAGCAGCCAGGCGATGACAGGGACTGGAAACACCATATATTTT.

The chain couples TRBV15 to TRBJ2-1; 8 nucleotides agree with TRBD2. CDR1 is LNHNV and CDR2 is YYDKDF in the germline V gene (reference sequence). The CDR3 is 13 amino acids. V lost 7 bases to trimming and J lost 4 bases; unmatched junction nucleotides: 3. CDR3 DNA sequence: TGTGCCACCAACACGGGGGGGTACAATGAGCAGTTCTTC. Encoded protein: CATNTGGYNEQFF.